This T cell receptor (beta chain) is from a study of blood T cell repertoires in COVID-19. Study-wide background: COVID-19 samples, acute and convalescent, were from the United States, Italy and Spain. PBMCs, B-cell-depleted T cells, or T cells provided the cDNA or gDNA that made up the material.

V lost 4 bases and J 0 bases, leaving 11 bases between the germline ends. Germline values: CDR1 SGHTS, CDR2 YDEGEE. The CDR3 is 15 amino acids. In the study's own analysis: Counts of nucleated cells, estimated from reference gene primer amplification, were obtained. The method was immunoSEQ multiplex PCR; TCRdb's version includes in-frame clones alone and lacks a portion of them. V and J calls plus clone size are reproduced from that table; the DNA served to infer D and trimming. In the table there are approximately 200,000 clones, around 85% of which are singletons. V gene TRBV5-8 combines with J gene TRBJ1-3, with a weak D call TRBD1 (6 bases). Sequencing was done on a sample of peripheral blood. The sequence was obtained from a human donor in a cohort sampled during active COVID-19. The CDR3 DNA is TGTGCCAGCAGCCCGGACAGAAGCTCTGGAAACACCATATATTTT. Translation: CASSPDRSSGNTIYF.